The present T cell receptor (beta chain) was sequenced within a study of blood T cells in healthy people across ages. Primed by a sample-barcoded 5' primer and a J-beta primer mix, a second PCR proceeded for roughly 6 to 12 cycles. TCRdb called the 5' RACE reads again in MiXCR, with one record for every CDR3 protein. The table records 650,000 to 1,000,000 distinct CDR3 sequences, roughly 40% of them present only once. This clonotype was counted many times. CDR1 and CDR2 (germline): SGHTA, FQGNSA. V lost 1 base, J lost 1 base, and 2 bases stayed unmatched. This CDR3 comprises 16 residues. Sequencing was performed on blood. The chain combines TRBV7-2 with TRBJ2-3, with TRBD1 matching 10 bases. The receptor comes from a man aged 18 to 29 in good health. CDR3: CASSLEGTGGTDTQYF. The CDR3 coding sequence is TGTGCCAGCAGCTTAGAGGGGACAGGGGGCACAGATACGCAGTATTTT. The complete variable domain, with remaining parts taken from reference TRBV7-2 and TRBJ2-3, reads GAGVSQSPSNKVTEKGKDVELRCDPISGHTALYWYRQSLGQGLEFLIYFQGNSAPDKSGLPSDRFSAERTGGSVSTLTIQRTQQEDSAVYLCASSLEGTGGTDTQYFGPGTRLTVL.